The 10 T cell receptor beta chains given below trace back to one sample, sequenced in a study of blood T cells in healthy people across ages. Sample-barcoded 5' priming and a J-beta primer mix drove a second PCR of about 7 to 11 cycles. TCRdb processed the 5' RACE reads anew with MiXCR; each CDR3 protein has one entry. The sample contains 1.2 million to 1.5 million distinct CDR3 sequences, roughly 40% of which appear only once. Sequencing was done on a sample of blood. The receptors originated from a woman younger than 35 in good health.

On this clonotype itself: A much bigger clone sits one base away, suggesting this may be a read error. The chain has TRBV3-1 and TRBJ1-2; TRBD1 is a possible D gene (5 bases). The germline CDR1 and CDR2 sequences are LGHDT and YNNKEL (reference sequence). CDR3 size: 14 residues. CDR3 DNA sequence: TGTACCAGCAGCCAAGGCGGCAGGGAGAATGGCTACACCTTC. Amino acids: CTSSQGGRENGYTF.

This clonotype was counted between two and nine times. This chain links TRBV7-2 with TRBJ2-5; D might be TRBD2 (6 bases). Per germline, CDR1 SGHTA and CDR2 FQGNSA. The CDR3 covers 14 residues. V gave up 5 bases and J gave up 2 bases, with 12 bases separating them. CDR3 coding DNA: TGTGCCAGCAGCCTCCGGGACTTGCAAGAGACCCAGTACTTC. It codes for CASSLRDLQETQYF.

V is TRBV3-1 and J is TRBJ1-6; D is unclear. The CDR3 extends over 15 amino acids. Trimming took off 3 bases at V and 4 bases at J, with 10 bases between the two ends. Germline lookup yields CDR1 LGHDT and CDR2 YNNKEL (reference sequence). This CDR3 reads CASSQGAQYNSPLHF. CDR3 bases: TGTGCCAGCAGCCAGGGAGCACAGTATAATTCACCCCTCCACTTT.

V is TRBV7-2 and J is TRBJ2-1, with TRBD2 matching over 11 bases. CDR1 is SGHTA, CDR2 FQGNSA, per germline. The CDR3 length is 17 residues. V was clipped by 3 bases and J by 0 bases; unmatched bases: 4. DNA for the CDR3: TGTGCCAGCAGCTTCCGAGGGACTAGCGGCTCCTACAATGAGCAGTTCTTC. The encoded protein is CASSFRGTSGSYNEQFF.

The CDR3 loop reads CASSGTAPFTDTQYF. CDR3 DNA sequence: TGTGCCAGCAGTGGGACAGCCCCATTCACAGATACGCAGTATTTT. The rearrangement uses TRBV12-3 or TRBV12-4 and TRBJ2-3; 7 nucleotides align to TRBD1. The CDR3 has 15 residues. V dropped 5 bases and J dropped 2; count of bases not matched to a gene: 7.

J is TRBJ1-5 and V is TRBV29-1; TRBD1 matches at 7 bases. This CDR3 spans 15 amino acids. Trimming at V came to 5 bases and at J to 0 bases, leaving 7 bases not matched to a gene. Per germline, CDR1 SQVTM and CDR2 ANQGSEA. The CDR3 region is CSVITGTVSNQPQHF. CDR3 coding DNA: TGCAGCGTTATCACCGGGACAGTTAGCAATCAGCCCCAGCATTTT.

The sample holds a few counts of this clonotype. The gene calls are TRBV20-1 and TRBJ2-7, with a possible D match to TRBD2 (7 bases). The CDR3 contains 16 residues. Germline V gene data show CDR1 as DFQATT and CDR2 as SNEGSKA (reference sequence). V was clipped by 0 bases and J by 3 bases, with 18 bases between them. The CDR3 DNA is TGCAGTGCTAGAGATAGCGAACGGGGGGCTAACTACGAGCAGTACTTC. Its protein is CSARDSERGANYEQYF.

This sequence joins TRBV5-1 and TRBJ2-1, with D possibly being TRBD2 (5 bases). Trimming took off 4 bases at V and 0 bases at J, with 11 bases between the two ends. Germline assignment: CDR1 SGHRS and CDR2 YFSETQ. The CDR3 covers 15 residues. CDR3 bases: TGCGCCAGCAGCGCACCGGGATTCTCCTACAATGAGCAGTTCTTC. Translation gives CASSAPGFSYNEQFF.

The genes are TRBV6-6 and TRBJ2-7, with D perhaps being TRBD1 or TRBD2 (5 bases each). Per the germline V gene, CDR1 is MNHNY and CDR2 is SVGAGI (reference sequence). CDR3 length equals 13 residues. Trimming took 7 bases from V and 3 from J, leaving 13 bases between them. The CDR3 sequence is CASNPGAYYEQYF. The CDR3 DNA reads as TGTGCCAGCAACCCCGGGGCATACTACGAGCAGTACTTC.

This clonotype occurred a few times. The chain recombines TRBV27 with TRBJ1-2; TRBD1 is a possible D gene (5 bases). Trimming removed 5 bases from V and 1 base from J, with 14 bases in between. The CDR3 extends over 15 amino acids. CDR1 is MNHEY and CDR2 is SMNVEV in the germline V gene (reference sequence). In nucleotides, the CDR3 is TGTGCCAGCAGTCTAACAGGAAGAATTAACTATGGCTACACCTTC. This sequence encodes CASSLTGRINYGYTF.